This is a list of T cell receptor beta chains from one sample in a study of long-term antiretroviral therapy in people with HIV. The protocol was immunoSEQ multiplex PCR, while the TCRdb copy is restricted to in-frame clones and leaves out a portion. The sample holds 20,000 to 25,000 clones, more than 65% seen once. Specimen: unsorted PBMCs, collected 0.3 years after starting antiretroviral therapy. These receptors were obtained from a man aged 45-60 years with HIV. Both conserved end residues are part of each CDR3. The D gene is left open where the match is weak. A row's size may be missing; if present it is once, few, many or a size class.

clone_size j_call d_call v_call cdr3_length cdr3_nt cdr3_aa
NA TRBJ1-2 NA TRBV6-1 13 TGTGCCAGCAGTGAAGCAGGGGTATATGGCTACACCTTC CASSEAGVYGYTF
NA TRBJ2-2 TRBD1 TRBV19 17 TGTGCCAGTAGTATAGAATCCGGGACAGGGGAGACCGGGGAGCTGTTTTTT CASSIESGTGETGELFF
NA TRBJ2-5 NA TRBV19 16 TGTGCCAGTAGTCCCCGGGGAGGAGGGGGGAAGGAGACCCAGTACTTC CASSPRGGGGKETQYF
NA TRBJ2-7 TRBD2 TRBV6-1 14 TGTGCCAGCAGAGGAAGCGGGGAAACCTACGAGCAGTACTTC CASRGSGETYEQYF
NA TRBJ1-5 NA TRBV27 13 TGTGCCAGCAGTTTTACAGGGCACCAGCCCCAGCATTTT CASSFTGHQPQHF
NA TRBJ2-7 TRBD1 TRBV9 15 TGTGCCAGCAGCCAGGACAGGGGCCTATCCTACGAGCAGTACTTC CASSQDRGLSYEQYF
NA TRBJ2-3 TRBD2 TRBV30 21 TGTGCCTGGAGTGTTTTTTCAGGGAGTTTTTTTAGCGGGACCTTCACAGATACGCAGTATTTT CAWSVFSGSFFSGTFTDTQYF
once TRBJ2-3 TRBD2 TRBV29-1 15 TGCAGCGTCCCGCCCCGCGGGGGTGACACAGATACGCAGTATTTT CSVPPRGGDTDTQYF
NA TRBJ2-2 NA TRBV9 15 TGTGCCAGCAGCGGAGCGGCTGCGAACACCGGGGAGCTGTTTTTT CASSGAAANTGELFF
NA TRBJ2-7 TRBD2 TRBV7-2 14 TGTGCCAGCAGTCTATCGGGGGGTGGCAACGAGCAGTACTTC CASSLSGGGNEQYF
NA TRBJ1-2 NA TRBV19 12 TGTGCCAGTATGGTAGGGGCGTATGGCTACACCTTC CASMVGAYGYTF